This T cell receptor (beta chain) was profiled in a study of T cells after yellow fever vaccination. TCRdb independently ran MiXCR on the 5' RACE reads; one entry per CDR3 protein. Among approximately 13,000 distinct CDR3 sequences, 4.5% to 5% were seen once, and the ten largest hold roughly 50%. The V gene's germline CDR1 is DFQATT and CDR2 SNEGSKA (reference sequence). CDR3 length: 14 amino acids. Trimming cost V 1 base and J 4 bases, with 14 bases left between them. This clonotype appeared many times. Study-wide points: Just a small share of clonotypes turned up in the CD4 compartment as well as the CD8 compartment. Almost no vaccine-responding clonotypes were detectable in day 0 sorted memory subsets.

This TCR was recovered from a man in his thirties or forties who received the YFV17D yellow fever vaccine. The specimen was PBMCs, either bulk or a sorted T-cell subset (CD4+, CD8+, memory, or dextramer-sorted; not recorded which), collected 45 days after the yellow fever booster vaccination. The chain is built from TRBV20-1 and TRBJ2-7; perhaps TRBD2 as D (5 bases). CDR3 nucleotide sequence: TGCAGTGCTAGAGCCCCCGAGGACTCTTACGAGCAGTACTTC. This translates into CSARAPEDSYEQYF.